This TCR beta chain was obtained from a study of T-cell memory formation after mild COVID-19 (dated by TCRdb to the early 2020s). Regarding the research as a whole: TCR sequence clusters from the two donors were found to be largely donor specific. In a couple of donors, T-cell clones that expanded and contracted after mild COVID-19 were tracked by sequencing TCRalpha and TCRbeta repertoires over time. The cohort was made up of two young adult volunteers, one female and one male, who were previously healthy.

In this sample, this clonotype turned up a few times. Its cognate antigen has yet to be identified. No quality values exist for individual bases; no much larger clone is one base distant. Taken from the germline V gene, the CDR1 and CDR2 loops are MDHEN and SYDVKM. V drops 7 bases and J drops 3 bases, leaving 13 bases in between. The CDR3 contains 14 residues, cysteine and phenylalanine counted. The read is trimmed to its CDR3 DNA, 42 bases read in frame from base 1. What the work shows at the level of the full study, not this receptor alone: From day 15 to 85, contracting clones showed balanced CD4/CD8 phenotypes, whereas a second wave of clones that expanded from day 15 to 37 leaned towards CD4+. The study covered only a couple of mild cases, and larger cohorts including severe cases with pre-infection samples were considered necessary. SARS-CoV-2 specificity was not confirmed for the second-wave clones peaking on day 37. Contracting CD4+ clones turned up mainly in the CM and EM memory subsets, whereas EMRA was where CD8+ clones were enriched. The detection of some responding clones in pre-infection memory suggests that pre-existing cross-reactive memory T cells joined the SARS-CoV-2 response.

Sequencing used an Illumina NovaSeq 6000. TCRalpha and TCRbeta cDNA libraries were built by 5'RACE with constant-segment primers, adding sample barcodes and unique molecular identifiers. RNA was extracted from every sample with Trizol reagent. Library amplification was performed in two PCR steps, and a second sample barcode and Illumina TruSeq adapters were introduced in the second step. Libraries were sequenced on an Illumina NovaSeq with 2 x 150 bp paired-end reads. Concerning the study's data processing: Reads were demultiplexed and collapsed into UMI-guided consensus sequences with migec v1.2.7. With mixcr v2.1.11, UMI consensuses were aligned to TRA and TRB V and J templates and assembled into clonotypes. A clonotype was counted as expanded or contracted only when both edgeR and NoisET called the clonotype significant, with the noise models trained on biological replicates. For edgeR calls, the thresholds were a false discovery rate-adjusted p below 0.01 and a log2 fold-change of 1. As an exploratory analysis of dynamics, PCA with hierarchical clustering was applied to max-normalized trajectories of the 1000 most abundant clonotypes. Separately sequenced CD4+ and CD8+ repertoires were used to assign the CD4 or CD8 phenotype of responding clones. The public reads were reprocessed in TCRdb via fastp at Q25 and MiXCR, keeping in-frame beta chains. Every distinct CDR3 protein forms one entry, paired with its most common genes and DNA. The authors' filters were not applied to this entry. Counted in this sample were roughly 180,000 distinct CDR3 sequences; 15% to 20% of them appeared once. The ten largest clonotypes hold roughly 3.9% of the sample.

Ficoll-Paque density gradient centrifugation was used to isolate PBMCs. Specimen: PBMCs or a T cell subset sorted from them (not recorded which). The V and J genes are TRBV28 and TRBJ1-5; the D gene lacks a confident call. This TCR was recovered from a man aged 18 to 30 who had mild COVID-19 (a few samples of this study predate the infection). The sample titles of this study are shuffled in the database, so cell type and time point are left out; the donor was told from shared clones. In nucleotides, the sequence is TGTGCCAGCACAGAGGTTCGGTCCAATCAGCCCCAGCATTTT. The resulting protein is CASTEVRSNQPQHF.